These 27 T cell receptor beta chains were all obtained from the same sample, sequenced in a study of blood T cells in healthy people across ages. A second PCR, run for roughly 7 to 11 cycles, used a sample-barcoded 5' primer plus a J-beta primer mix. MiXCR, applied by TCRdb to the 5' RACE reads, yields one record per CDR3 protein. The table shows 1,100,000 or so distinct CDR3 sequences, with 45% occurring only once. The sequencing input was blood. The receptors shown here come from an older woman in good health.

The chain's CDR3 is CASSQRERKQFF. The CDR3 nucleotides are TGTGCCAGCAGTCAGCGGGAGAGGAAGCAGTTCTTC. The chain employs TRBV27 and TRBJ2-1; TRBD2 aligns across 8 bases. This CDR3 spans 12 amino acids. In germline, CDR1 is MNHEY, CDR2 SMNVEV (reference sequence). V lost 5 bases to trimming and J lost 11 bases; unmatched junction nucleotides: 5.

This clonotype was detected a few times. V usage is TRBV5-6 and J usage is TRBJ1-2; 7 nucleotides align to TRBD1. The CDR3 is made up of 14 amino acids. Germline V gene sequence: CDR1 SGHDT, CDR2 YYEEEE. V lost 4 bases to trimming and J lost 8 bases; unmatched junction nucleotides: 11. The CDR3 DNA follows: TGTGCCAGCAGCCTCACCGGGACAGAAAACGGCTACACCTTC. Translation: CASSLTGTENGYTF.

The chain joins TRBV29-1 to TRBJ2-5; D is possibly TRBD1 or TRBD2 (5 bases each). The germline CDR1 and CDR2 sequences are SQVTM and ANQGSEA. Trimming cost V 5 bases and J 4 bases, with 14 bases left between them. CDR3 length: 13 amino acids. The CDR3 DNA reads as TGCAGCGTTAAGGAAGGGACGGGAGAGACCCAGTACTTC. This translates into CSVKEGTGETQYF.

On this clonotype itself: At one boundary the junction diverges from the germline segment, which might be a read error. J is TRBJ2-5 and V is TRBV5-1, with D unclear. The CDR3 sequence is 13 residues long. Germline CDR1 reads SGHRS; CDR2 reads YFSETQ. The CDR3 bases are TGCGCCAGCAGCCCCTATCCCCAAGGGACCCAGTACTTC. Translating gives CASSPYPQGTQYF.

This clonotype has more than one count but fewer than ten. The chain is built from TRBV29-1 and TRBJ1-1; D call uncertain. Trimming pared 0 bases from V and 1 base from J, leaving 6 bases between. This CDR3 contains 13 residues. In germline, CDR1 is SQVTM, CDR2 ANQGSEA. The DNA of the CDR3 is TGCAGCGTTGAAGAATCCAGGAACACTGAAGCTTTCTTT. Translation: CSVEESRNTEAFF.

The genes are TRBV20-1 and TRBJ1-6; no firm D call. Germline V gene sequence: CDR1 DFQATT, CDR2 SNEGSKA (reference sequence). The CDR3 has 15 residues. V lost 6 bases, J lost 6 bases, and 18 bases lay in between. The CDR3 DNA sequence: TGCAGTGCCCACCCGGAGGCAACCACTAATTCACCCCTCCACTTT. Its protein is CSAHPEATTNSPLHF.

This clonotype was recorded once. The CDR3 protein is CSARDRIAENEQYF. The CDR3 nucleotides are TGCAGTGCTAGAGATCGGATAGCGGAGAATGAGCAGTACTTC. The chain carries TRBV20-1 and TRBJ2-7, with D perhaps TRBD2 (6 bases). Germline V CDR1 and CDR2: DFQATT, SNEGSKA (reference sequence). The CDR3 extends over 14 amino acids. V lost 0 bases and J 7 bases, leaving 16 bases between the germline ends.

The CDR3 protein is CSVAEETGVNEKLFF. The CDR3 DNA reads as TGCAGCGTTGCGGAAGAGACAGGCGTCAATGAAAAACTGTTTTTT. The V call is TRBV29-1, the J call TRBJ1-4, with D perhaps matching TRBD1 (6 bases). In germline, CDR1 is SQVTM, CDR2 ANQGSEA. There are 15 residues in the CDR3. Trimming cost V 4 bases and J 5 bases, with 17 bases left between them.

Regarding this clonotype: At one end, the junction sequence differs from germline, possibly due to a read error. The chain uses TRBV3-1 and TRBJ2-1; TRBD2 might be the D (6 bases). There are 15 residues in the CDR3. CDR1 and CDR2 (germline): LGHDT, YNNKEL (reference sequence). The CDR3 loop reads CASSPSGGSYNEQFF. The CDR3 DNA sequence: TGCGCCAGCAGCCCCTCCGGGGGCTCCTACAATGAGCAGTTCTTC.

The V and J genes are TRBV16 and TRBJ2-5, with TRBD2 matching over 7 bases. CDR3 length equals 15 residues. CDR1 and CDR2 from the germline V gene are KGHSY and FQNENV. V was pared by 4 bases and J by 3 bases, with 8 bases of the junction left unmatched. CDR3 bases: TGTGCCAGCAGCCCCCCCCCAGCGGGGAAAGAGACCCAGTACTTC. Its translation: CASSPPPAGKETQYF.

The chain joins TRBV5-1 to TRBJ2-7, with 8 positions matching TRBD1. The CDR3 loop spans 14 amino acids. Germline CDR1 is SGHRS and CDR2 is YFSETQ. The trim removed 9 bases at V and 0 bases at J, leaving 8 bases unmatched. DNA of the CDR3: TGCGCCACCAAAGAACAGGGGGACTCCTACGAGCAGTACTTC. Translated: CATKEQGDSYEQYF.

The V gene is TRBV2, the J gene TRBJ1-5; D perhaps matches TRBD1 (5 bases). CDR3 size: 17 residues. Germline lookup yields CDR1 SNHLY and CDR2 FYNNEI. V lost 6 bases to trimming and J lost 0 bases, with 18 bases between them. CDR3 sequence (DNA): TGTGCCAGCAGGCAGGGTCAAAACCCTTATAGCAATCAGCCCCAGCATTTT. Its protein is CASRQGQNPYSNQPQHF.

This clonotype was observed a few times. The V and J genes are TRBV20-1 and TRBJ2-5; possibly TRBD1 or TRBD2 for D (5 bases each). Germline values: CDR1 DFQATT, CDR2 SNEGSKA (reference sequence). Trimming removed 3 bases at V and 7 bases at J, with 21 bases between. The CDR3 is made up of 15 amino acids. The CDR3 loop is CSARGVLQVSGTQYF. CDR3 nucleotide sequence: TGCAGTGCTAGGGGGGTCTTACAGGTCTCCGGGACCCAGTACTTC.

The chain uses TRBV25-1 and TRBJ2-4, with D possibly being TRBD1 (6 bases). The closer fit of TRBJ2-7 to the DNA end suggests the J call may be wrong. The length of the CDR3 is 15 residues. Germline values: CDR1 MGHDK, CDR2 SYGVNS. The CDR3 is CASSSSGTPLSEQYF. The CDR3 DNA is TGTGCCAGCAGTTCCTCCGGGACACCTTTGAGCGAGCAGTACTTC.

This clonotype appeared a few times. V gene TRBV6-7 combines with J gene TRBJ1-5, with a weak D call TRBD1 (5 bases). TRBV6-7 counts as an open reading frame of uncertain function. The ends were cut back, 1 base at V and 4 bases at J, with 23 bases in the middle. The CDR3 has 19 residues. The CDR3 spells CASSYFQGCGQAANQPQHF. In DNA form, the CDR3 reads TGTGCCAGCAGTTACTTTCAGGGTTGTGGCCAAGCTGCAAATCAGCCCCAGCATTTT.

This clonotype was observed at least ten times. This sequence joins TRBV27 and TRBJ2-1; D not certain. There are 13 residues in the CDR3. CDR1 and CDR2 (germline): MNHEY, SMNVEV (reference sequence). V was trimmed by 8 bases and J by 0 bases, leaving 8 bases between them. CDR3 residues: CASQRSSYNEQFF. Written as DNA, the CDR3 is TGTGCCAGCCAACGAAGCTCCTACAATGAGCAGTTCTTC.

The chain carries TRBV3-1 and TRBJ2-5, with 12 bases matching TRBD2. The V gene end was trimmed by 4 bases and the J gene end by 3 bases; junction bases not matched to a gene: 9. Germline V gene lookup returns CDR1 LGHDT and CDR2 YNNKEL (reference sequence). CDR3 length equals 17 residues. The CDR3: CASSPRTSGKIEETQYF. CDR3 DNA: TGTGCCAGCAGCCCGAGGACTAGCGGGAAGATCGAAGAGACCCAGTACTTC.

The V gene is TRBV6-5, the J gene TRBJ2-5; 7 bases match TRBD2. Germline V gives CDR1 MNHEY, CDR2 SVGAGI. The V segment lost 0 bases and the J segment 3 bases; nucleotides outside the gene matches: 4. The CDR3 is 15 amino acids. The CDR3: CASSYSPSGKETQYF. CDR3 nucleotide sequence: TGTGCCAGCAGTTACTCGCCTAGCGGAAAAGAGACCCAGTACTTC.

The chain couples TRBV10-3 to TRBJ2-1; D remains ambiguous. Per the germline V gene, CDR1 is ENHRY and CDR2 is SYGVKD. The V end was cut by 6 bases, the J end by 5 bases, with 23 bases between. This CDR3 is built from 17 residues. The CDR3 loop is CAIRDDGYPGVHNEQFF. Written as DNA, the CDR3 is TGTGCCATCAGAGACGACGGATACCCGGGTGTCCACAATGAGCAGTTCTTC.

The J gene is TRBJ2-5, the V gene TRBV5-1; D not resolved. The CDR3 sequence is 13 residues long. The germline V gene has CDR1 SGHRS and CDR2 YFSETQ. Deletions cut 4 bases from V and 4 bases from J, with 11 bases between. Written as DNA, the CDR3 is TGCGCCAGCAGCCCCCGTCCTGGAGAGACCCAGTACTTC. Translation gives CASSPRPGETQYF.

Comments on this clonotype: A read error may be the cause here, since a much bigger clone is one base away. J is TRBJ2-5 and V is TRBV2; TRBD1 might be the D (6 bases). V was pared by 5 bases and J by 4 bases, with 20 bases between. The germline V gene has CDR1 SNHLY and CDR2 FYNNEI. The CDR3 has 16 residues. The CDR3 is CASSLYIPTGIETQYF. The CDR3 DNA is TGTGCCAGCAGTCTCTACATCCCTACAGGGATAGAGACCCAGTACTTC.

The CDR3 DNA reads as TGTGCCAGCAGCCCCGTGAGATCCTACGAGCAGTACTTC. Encoded protein: CASSPVRSYEQYF. V gene TRBV11-2 combines with J gene TRBJ2-7; no clear D gene. The ends were cut back, 5 bases at V and 1 base at J, with 9 bases in the middle. The CDR3 runs 13 residues. Germline lookup yields CDR1 SGHAT and CDR2 FQNNGV.

This clonotype appeared a few times. The CDR3 bases are TGTGCCACCAGCAGAGAGGTGAGAACTGAAGCTTTCTTT. The encoded protein is CATSREVRTEAFF. The gene calls are TRBV15 and TRBJ1-1; no definite D call. This CDR3 contains 13 residues. Trimming pared 0 bases from V and 5 bases from J, leaving 7 bases between. From germline, CDR1 is LNHNV and CDR2 YYDKDF (reference sequence).

This clonotype was observed a handful of times. The rearrangement joins TRBV5-1 to TRBJ2-4; D might be TRBD2 (5 bases). This CDR3 region has 14 residues. Trimming removed 4 bases from V and 13 bases from J, with 21 bases in between. Germline V CDR1 and CDR2: SGHRS, YFSETQ. DNA of the CDR3: TGCGCCAGCAGCAACGGAGGCTCCTCTGTCGTGCAGTACTTC. It yields the protein CASSNGGSSVVQYF.

The CDR3 nucleotides are TGCAGTGCTAGAAAATCGGAGGGGCTCCCTAATCAGCCCCAGCATTTT. This gives the protein CSARKSEGLPNQPQHF. The J gene is TRBJ1-5, the V gene TRBV20-1; tentative D call: TRBD1 (5 bases). CDR3 length: 16 residues. Trimming removed 2 bases at V and 4 bases at J, with 18 bases between. Per germline, CDR1 DFQATT and CDR2 SNEGSKA (reference sequence).

The chain recombines TRBV14 with TRBJ2-4; 10 bases line up with TRBD1. This CDR3 has 17 residues. Germline CDR1 and CDR2: SGHDN and FVKESK. J gave up 15 bases and V 0 bases, and 17 bases lay outside the gene matches. CDR3 coding DNA: TGTGCCAGCAGCCAAGATCGAAACCCTCTCCCGGGACAGGGGACGTACTTC. This encodes CASSQDRNPLPGQGTYF. Drawing the rest from reference TRBV14 and TRBJ2-4, the complete variable domain is EAGVTQFPSHSVIEKGQTVTLRCDPISGHDNLYWYRRVMGKEIKFLLHFVKESKQDESGMPNNRFLAERTGGTYSTLKVQPAELEDSGVYFCASSQDRNPLPGQGTYFGAGTRLSVL.

This clonotype was observed a handful of times. The rearrangement links TRBV14 to TRBJ2-1; D gene ambiguous. Trimming shortened V by 3 bases and J by 9 bases, and 9 bases separated the two germline ends. Germline-derived CDR1 and CDR2 are SGHDN and FVKESK. The CDR3 is 12 residues long. DNA for the CDR3: TGTGCCAGCAGCCACTCCCGTGGTGAGCAGTTCTTC. It specifies CASSHSRGEQFF.